The rows below give T cell receptor beta chains drawn from one sample of a study of shared clonotypes between healthy human individuals. The repertoire was sequenced with immunoSEQ multiplex PCR; TCRdb's copy has only in-frame clones and lacks some. The sample includes about a million clones, approximately 76% seen only once; the top ten take about 1.5%. Sequencing was done on a sample of memory CD4+ T cells sorted from blood. These receptors all stem from a man between 18 and 29 years old in good health. The conserved cysteine and the conserved F or W are not part of the CDR3 here. Fields, in order: J gene, V gene, CDR3 protein.

>TRBJ2-3|TRBV27
ASSWGGSTDTQY
>TRBJ1-6|TRBV5-1
ASSLVSASNSPLH
>TRBJ1-1|TRBV6-5
ASHPGVMNTEAF
>TRBJ1-5|TRBV30
AWSGANQPQH
>TRBJ1-2|TRBV7-3
ASSLTSGGDYGYT
>TRBJ2-6|TRBV5-1
ASSPAGSGANVLT
>TRBJ2-3|TRBV30
AWSFAGLKRASTDTQY
>TRBJ1-2|TRBV11-2
ASSSLKQGGIRSYGYT
>TRBJ1-3|TRBV18
ASSPGQTSGNTIY
>TRBJ2-3|TRBV29-1
SVGPGTGGTDTQY
>TRBJ2-1|TRBV13
ASRTLQHRGRRNDEQF
>TRBJ2-5|TRBV6-1
ASQPGASLTKY
>TRBJ2-4|TRBV7-2
ASSGTGSAKNIQY
>TRBJ2-3|TRBV9
ASSARTGKDTQY
>TRBJ1-1|TRBV23-1
ASSQSGRRGESARGRVSEAF
>TRBJ2-2|TRBV9
ASSPRGHSTGELF
>TRBJ1-1|TRBV28
ASSTPDKFSTEAF
>TRBJ1-2|TRBV2
ASSEATGNYGYT
>TRBJ1-4|TRBV30
AWSTTRGRANEKLF
>TRBJ1-1|TRBV5-1
ASSLGQGANTEAF
>TRBJ1-2|TRBV19
ASSIYPQPRGYT
>TRBJ2-7|TRBV28
ASRPRDRVAYEQY
>TRBJ1-1|TRBV30
AWTLGTSNTEAF
>TRBJ2-1|TRBV18
ASSPDRSNEQF